This T cell receptor (beta chain) was recorded in a study of beta chain features in type 1 diabetes. Regarding the study as a whole: Moderate yet significant TCRB CDR3 shortening was seen in Type 1 diabetes patients in all four CD4+ subsets.

The whole isolated RNA underwent reverse transcription, so sequencing captured expressed TCRB transcripts. Data came from immunoSEQ multiplex PCR; TCRdb stores just in-frame clones and leaves some out. Found here are around 690,000 clones, approximately 13% of them singletons; the top ten hold around 0.12%. Details on this clone: The target antigen is unknown.

CDR1 is MNHEY, CDR2 SVGAGI, per germline. The length of the CDR3 is 13 residues. V lost 5 bases to trimming and J lost 3 bases; unmatched junction nucleotides: 2. The sequencing sample was made of naive CD4+ T cells from blood. This clonotype was sampled from a man aged 25-45 years with type 1 diabetes. V and J are TRBV6-5 and TRBJ1-1; TRBD1 matches 8 bases. Here the CDR3 reads CASSLTGDTEAFF. The DNA for the CDR3 is TGTGCCAGCAGTCTGACAGGGGACACTGAAGCTTTCTTT.